This TCR gamma chain was found in a study of Vδ1+ human thymocytes. The study, taken as a whole, reports: In the thymus, TRG and TRD repertoires looked highly polyclonal with Gaussian CDR3 lengths.

CDR1 and CDR2 (germline): EGSTGY, YDSYTSSV. Unmatched junction bases numbered 6, after V lost 4 bases and J lost 0 bases. CDR3 size: 14 residues. Of note for this clone: Its antigen is still unknown.

Extracted RNA was reverse transcribed into cDNA. CDR3 amplicons came from multiplex PCR with pooled V-gene forward and constant-region reverse primers. TCRdb reprocessed the multiplex PCR reads using CATT. The profile shows thousands of gamma-chain clones, 40% to 50% of them singletons. The V call is TRGV4, the J call TRGJ1 or TRGJ2. TCRdb supplies no J gene; here it was assigned by aligning the nucleotide sequence to germline. This clonotype was obtained from a boy under two years old who had congenital heart surgery. The sample was Vdelta1+ gamma-delta thymocytes from the thymus. Subset reported: FACS-sorted CD3+ TCRalphabeta- TCRVdelta1+ TCRVdelta2- thymocytes. The CDR3 DNA reads TGTGCCACCTGGGACCTAAAGAATTATTATAAGAAACTCTTT. It specifies CATWDLKNYYKKLF.